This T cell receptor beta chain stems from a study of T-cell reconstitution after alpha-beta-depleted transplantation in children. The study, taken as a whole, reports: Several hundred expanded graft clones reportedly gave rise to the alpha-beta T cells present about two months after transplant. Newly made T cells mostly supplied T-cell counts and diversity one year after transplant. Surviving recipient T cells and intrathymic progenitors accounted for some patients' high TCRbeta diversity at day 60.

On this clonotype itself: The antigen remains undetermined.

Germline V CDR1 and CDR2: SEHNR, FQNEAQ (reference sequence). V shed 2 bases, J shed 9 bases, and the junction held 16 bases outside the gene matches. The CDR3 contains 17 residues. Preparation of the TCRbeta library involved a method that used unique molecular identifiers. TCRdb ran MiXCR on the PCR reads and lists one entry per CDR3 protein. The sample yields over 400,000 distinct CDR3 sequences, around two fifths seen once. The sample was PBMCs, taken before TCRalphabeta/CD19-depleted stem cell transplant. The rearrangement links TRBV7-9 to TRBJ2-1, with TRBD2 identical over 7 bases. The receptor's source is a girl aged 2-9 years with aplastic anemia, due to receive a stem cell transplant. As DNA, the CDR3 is TGTGCCAGCAGCTTAAGATCTAGCGGACTTAAACTGGGTGAGCAGTTCTTC. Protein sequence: CASSLRSSGLKLGEQFF. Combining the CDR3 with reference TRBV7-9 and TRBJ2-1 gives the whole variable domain DTGVSQNPRHKITKRGQNVTFRCDPISEHNRLYWYRQTLGQGPEFLTYFQNEAQLEKSRLLSDRFSAERPKGSFSTLEIQRTEQGDSAMYLCASSLRSSGLKLGEQFFGPGTRLTVL.